This TCR beta chain was observed in a study of blood T cells in healthy people across ages (dated by TCRdb to 2013 to 2016). Study-wide context: Template switching captured roughly one uniquely barcoded TCR beta cDNA molecule per two T cells in model experiments. Age-related changes in TCR beta repertoire diversity were measured in the study by deep sequencing normalized with unique cDNA molecular identifiers. The donors were divided into four age groups: young (average roughly 15 years), middle-aged (approximately 39), aged (about 60) and long-lived (82). To avoid experimental bias, donors of different ages were spread randomly across the sequencing lanes. The study analyzed two additional independent replicas of 1 million unique cDNA reads from the same blood draw for two donors, one aged 18 to 30 and one aged 80 or older. What the work shows at the level of the full study, not this receptor alone: A strong correlation was found between observed TCR beta diversity and the percentage of naive T cells measured by flow cytometry. Bulk unsorted PBMC profiling prevented conclusive comparison of naive and antigen-experienced compartments. Estimates of total diversity based on one million sequenced T cells were considered lower bounds and underestimates. Compared with the aged group, the long-lived group had more naive CD4+ T cells, fewer expanded clones and increased TCR diversity, suggesting age selection. Donor CMV infection status was unknown, potentially confounding age-related changes in expanded clonotypes. As age increased, observed TCR beta diversity per million T cells dropped in a roughly linear way, and a significant reduction was already evident by age roughly 40.

This clonotype was seen ten or more times. There is no known antigen for this receptor. No base quality information exists; no much larger clone differs at one position. Donors were 39 systemically healthy Caucasian individuals from Russia aged roughly 6 to 90 years. Each donor gave approximately 9.3 milliliters of peripheral blood, collected into EDTA-treated Vacutainer tubes. Ficoll-Paque density-gradient centrifugation was used to isolate PBMCs, with at least 6.5 million obtained per sample. Total RNA, at least 5.5 micrograms per sample, was extracted from PBMCs with Trizol reagent. For every donor, an aliquot of PBMCs went through flow cytometry to measure the percentages of naive CD45RAhigh/CD27high T cells. Library construction relied on 5' RACE. The sequencing machine was an Illumina HiSeq 2500. The second PCR ran for about 6 to 12 cycles and used a J-beta primer mix along with a sample-barcoded 5' primer. A template-switch 5' adaptor carrying 12 random nucleotides introduced a unique molecular identifier onto each TCR beta cDNA molecule. Each sample yielded at least 3 million CDR3-containing paired-end reads. The Mint cDNA synthesis kit, primed by a TRBC-specific oligonucleotide, was used to synthesize first-strand cDNA from all RNA. After uracil-DNA glycosylase treatment, a first 18-cycle PCR used universal primers M1SS and BC2_uni_R on all cDNA. Concerning the study's data processing: For normalization, 1 million high-quality reads were randomly selected from each sample, with every read carrying a distinct molecular identifier. Instead of being binned into consensus sequences, reads with shared molecular identifiers were discarded. MiTCR, set to a Q25 quality threshold and the strictest error-elimination algorithm, was used for CDR3 identification, clonotype clustering and error correction. A nonparametric unseen species model with Euler transformation was used to estimate a lower bound on total TCR beta diversity. TCRdb cleaned the public reads at Q25 with fastp, built clones with MiXCR and kept in-frame beta chains. Entries that share a CDR3 protein sequence are merged under the most common genes and DNA. TCRdb's processing, not the authors', yielded these V and J calls. Present in this sample are hundreds of thousands of distinct CDR3 sequences, about 30% of which were seen just once. The top ten clonotypes cover around 16% of the sample.

V is cut by 0 bases and J by 3 bases, and the space between the germline ends is 10 bases. In the germline V gene, CDR1 corresponds to SGHRS and CDR2 to YFSETQ. The cysteine opens and the phenylalanine closes a CDR3 of 15 amino acids. This entry keeps only the CDR3 DNA: 45 bases, framed from base 1. The chain is encoded by TRBV5-1 joined to TRBJ2-1; the D gene is not confidently resolved. The TCR sequence derives from a woman older than 75 in good health. The source material was blood. DNA sequence: TGCGCCAGCAGCTTGGGGCTTATGCTCTACAATGAGCAGTTCTTC. Its amino acids are CASSLGLMLYNEQFF.